This T cell receptor (beta chain) was profiled in a study of blood T cell repertoires in COVID-19 (dated by TCRdb to the early 2020s). Background for the entire study: Collaborator samples came from the United States, Italy and Spain and covered acute and convalescent phases of COVID-19. The prospective study material was composed of cDNA or gDNA derived from T cells, B-cell-depleted T cells, or PBMCs. Subjects who had been exposed to COVID-19, were actively infected with it, or had recovered from it provided the deeply sampled blood TCRbeta repertoires that made up the dataset. A freely available public database, intended as a resource for researchers studying the immune response to SARS-CoV-2, is where the repertoires were released. The samples were drawn from the first 160 participants of the ongoing ImmuneRACE study and from some 1,300 subjects provided by 6 global collaborators. The sample metadata nearly always contained a de-identified subject ID, COVID-19 status, age in years and sex. Where available, HLA class I and class II types were taken from metadata supplied by the sample provider and were not determined by assay-based typing.

V and J are trimmed by 4 bases and 1 base, and the gene matches miss 3 bases of the junction. Based on the germline V gene (reference sequence), the CDR1 and CDR2 sequences are LNHDA and SQIVND. The CDR3, from cysteine to phenylalanine, totals 14 residues. The entry retains the CDR3 DNA only, 42 bases that are in frame from base 1. This clone was detected a few times. Its cognate antigen has yet to be identified. No qualities accompany the bases; no much larger clone lies one base away. TCRbeta CDR3 regions were amplified from genomic DNA using the immunoSEQ Assay, a bias-controlled multiplex PCR. On the study's bioinformatics: The number of nucleated cells in each sample was estimated by amplification of reference gene primers within the assay. Sequence reads were collapsed and filtered to measure the absolute abundance of every unique TCRbeta CDR3 rearrangement. For each sample, productive Simpson clonality was calculated by taking the square root of Simpson's diversity index across productive rearrangements. TCRdb retrieved this table from immuneACCESS and kept in-frame rearrangements only. Not all clones are present; in checked studies, unresolved V genes account for under half, and no reason is known for the remainder. V and J calls and clone size are as listed in that table; D and trimming were resolved from the DNA. For this sample the table gives around 340,000 clones, of which around 86% were detected only once. Jointly, the top ten make up 3.5% to 4.5% of the sample.

What the study reported, not specific to this receptor: The quantity of clinical and demographic metadata differed by source and by participant and was supplied without curation.

In the prospective study, participants were about 18 to 95 years old, resided in approximately 22 geographic areas of the United States, and were enrolled through a virtual design. To assign participants to cohorts, the prospective study relied on clinical history that participants themselves reported in a screening survey and a study questionnaire. In the prospective study, mobile phlebotomists collected whole blood, serum and a nasopharyngeal or oropharyngeal swab from each participant. Additional blood draws and questionnaires over a 2-month period could optionally be provided by prospective study participants. Before DNA extraction, prospective study blood samples were shipped either frozen or at room temperature.

The chain is assembled from TRBV19 and TRBJ1-1, with TRBD1 identical over 7 junction bases. The sequence was collected from a woman aged 40 to 50 with acute COVID-19. The sequencing input was PBMCs or T cells enriched from blood (not recorded which). The CDR3 region reads CASSTWDRNTEAFF. The sequenced DNA is TGTGCCAGTAGTACCTGGGACAGGAACACTGAAGCTTTCTTT.